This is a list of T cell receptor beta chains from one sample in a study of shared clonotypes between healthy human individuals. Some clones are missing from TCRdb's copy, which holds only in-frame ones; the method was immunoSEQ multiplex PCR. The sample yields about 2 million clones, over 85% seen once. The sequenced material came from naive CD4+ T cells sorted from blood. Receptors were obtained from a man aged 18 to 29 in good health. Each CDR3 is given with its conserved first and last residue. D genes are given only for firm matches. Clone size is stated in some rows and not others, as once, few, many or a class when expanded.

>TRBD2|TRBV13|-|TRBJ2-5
CASSTSPSGGAETQYF
TGTGCCAGCAGCACGTCTCCTAGCGGGGGGGCGGAGACCCAGTACTTC
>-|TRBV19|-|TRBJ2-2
CASSRGTGELFF
TGTGCCAGTAGTCGGGGCACCGGGGAGCTGTTTTTT
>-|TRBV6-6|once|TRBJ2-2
CASSWGNTGELFF
TGTGCCAGCAGCTGGGGGAACACCGGGGAGCTGTTTTTT
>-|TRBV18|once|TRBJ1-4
CASSLGTSEKLFF
TGTGCCAGCTCACTAGGGACATCCGAAAAACTGTTTTTT
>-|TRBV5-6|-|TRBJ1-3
CASTGEGNTIYF
TGTGCCAGCACCGGGGAGGGAAACACCATATATTTT
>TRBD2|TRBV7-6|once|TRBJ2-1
CASSPADGRRSYNEQFF
TGTGCCAGCAGCCCTGCGGACGGGAGGAGGTCCTACAATGAGCAGTTCTTC
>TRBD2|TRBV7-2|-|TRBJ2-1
CASSSREASYNEQFF
TGTGCCAGCAGCTCCCGGGAGGCCTCCTACAATGAGCAGTTCTTC
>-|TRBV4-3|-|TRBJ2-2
CASSQDSSTARELFF
TGCGCCAGCAGCCAAGATTCTTCCACCGCCAGGGAGCTGTTTTTT
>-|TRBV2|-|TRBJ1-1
CASSDGLEMNTEAFF
TGTGCCAGCAGTGACGGACTGGAGATGAACACTGAAGCTTTCTTT
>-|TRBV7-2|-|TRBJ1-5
CASSPRGYDSNQPQHF
TGTGCCAGCAGCCCCCGGGGGTACGATAGCAATCAGCCCCAGCATTTT
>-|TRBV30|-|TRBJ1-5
CAWWDPENQPQHF
TGTGCCTGGTGGGACCCAGAAAATCAGCCCCAGCATTTT
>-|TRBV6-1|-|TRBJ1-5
CASSEEVRNQPQHF
TGTGCCAGCAGTGAGGAGGTGCGCAATCAGCCCCAGCATTTT
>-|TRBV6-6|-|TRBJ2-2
CASSYSIDFGELFF
TGTGCCAGCAGTTACTCGATAGATTTTGGGGAGCTGTTTTTT
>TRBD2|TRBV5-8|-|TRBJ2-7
CASSLGQLAGAYEQYF
TGTGCCAGCAGCTTGGGGCAACTAGCGGGAGCTTACGAGCAGTACTTC
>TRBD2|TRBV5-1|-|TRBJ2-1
CASSLGTSGFGWDEQFF
TGCGCCAGCAGCTTAGGGACTAGCGGTTTCGGTTGGGATGAGCAGTTCTTC
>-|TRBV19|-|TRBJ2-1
CASTEYGLAHNEQFF
TGTGCCAGTACCGAATACGGTCTCGCTCACAATGAGCAGTTCTTC
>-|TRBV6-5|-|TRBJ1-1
CASSYSTGSSTEAFF
TGTGCCAGCAGTTACTCTACAGGGAGTAGCACTGAAGCTTTCTTT
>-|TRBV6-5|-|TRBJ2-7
CASSYSFLQGNNEQYF
TGTGCCAGCAGTTACTCGTTTTTACAGGGAAATAACGAGCAGTACTTC
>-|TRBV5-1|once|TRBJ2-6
CASSLNEGYGANVLTF
TGCGCCAGCAGCTTGAATGAAGGGTACGGGGCCAACGTCCTGACTTTC
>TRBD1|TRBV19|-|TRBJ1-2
CASSIGGQGSDGGYTF
TGTGCCAGTAGTATTGGGGGACAGGGTAGTGATGGTGGCTACACCTTC
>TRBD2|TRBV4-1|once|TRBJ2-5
CASSQDLTRGEKETQYF
TGCGCCAGCAGCCAAGATCTTACCCGGGGGGAAAAAGAGACCCAGTACTTC
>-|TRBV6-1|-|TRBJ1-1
CASSEQGAVVGEAFF
TGTGCCAGCAGTGAACAGGGTGCCGTGGTAGGCGAAGCTTTCTTT
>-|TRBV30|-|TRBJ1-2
CAWSVLGSNGYTF
TGTGCCTGGAGTGTTTTGGGATCAAATGGCTACACCTTC
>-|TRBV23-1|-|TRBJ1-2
CASTSVGRDHGYTF
TGCGCCAGCACATCGGTGGGCAGGGACCATGGCTACACCTTC
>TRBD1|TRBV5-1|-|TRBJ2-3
CASSSLPGTGSTDTQYF
TGCGCCAGCAGCTCTCTCCCAGGGACAGGGAGCACAGATACGCAGTATTTT
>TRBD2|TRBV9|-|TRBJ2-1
CASSTEAGVNNEQFF
TGTGCCAGCAGCACAGAAGCGGGGGTCAACAATGAGCAGTTCTTC
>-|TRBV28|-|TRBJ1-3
CPDRPFSGNTIYF
TGTCCTGACAGGCCTTTCTCTGGAAACACCATATATTTT
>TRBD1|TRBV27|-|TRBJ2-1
CASSSTDRGSYNEQFF
TGTGCCAGCAGTTCAACGGACAGGGGCTCTTACAATGAGCAGTTCTTC
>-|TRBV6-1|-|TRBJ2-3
CASSEGGSTDTQYF
TGTGCCAGCAGTGAAGGGGGGAGCACAGATACGCAGTATTTT
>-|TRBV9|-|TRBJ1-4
CASSVGQGKRLGDEKLFF
TGTGCCAGCAGCGTAGGGCAGGGGAAGCGCCTGGGGGATGAAAAACTGTTTTTT
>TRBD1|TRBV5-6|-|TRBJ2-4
CASSLVGQGQTAKNIQYF
TGTGCCAGCAGCTTGGTGGGACAGGGCCAAACGGCCAAAAACATTCAGTACTTC
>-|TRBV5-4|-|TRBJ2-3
CASSLAPRRSGSTDTQYF
TGTGCCAGCAGCTTGGCACCTCGCCGGTCGGGTAGCACAGATACGCAGTATTTT
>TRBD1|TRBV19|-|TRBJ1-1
CASGTGGNTEAFF
TGTGCCAGTGGGACAGGGGGTAACACTGAAGCTTTCTTT
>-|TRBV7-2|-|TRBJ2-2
CASSKNRAGELFF
TGTGCCAGCAGCAAAAATAGAGCCGGGGAGCTGTTTTTT
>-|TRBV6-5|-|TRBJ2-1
CASSPSDAYNEQFF
TGTGCCAGCAGTCCTAGCGACGCCTACAATGAGCAGTTCTTC
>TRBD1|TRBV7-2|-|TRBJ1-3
CASEGQGGNTIYF
TGTGCCAGCGAGGGACAGGGGGGAAACACCATATATTTT
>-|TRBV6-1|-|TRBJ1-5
CASSDYWTRVASSNQPQHF
TGTGCCAGCAGTGACTACTGGACACGGGTCGCCTCTAGCAATCAGCCCCAGCATTTT
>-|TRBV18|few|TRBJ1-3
CASSPDGNTIYF
TGTGCCAGCTCACCGGACGGAAACACCATATATTTT
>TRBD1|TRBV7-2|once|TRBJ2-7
CASSEDRNYEQYF
TGTGCCAGCAGCGAGGACAGGAACTACGAGCAGTACTTC
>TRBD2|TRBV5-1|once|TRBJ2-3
CASSLVVREGITDTQYF
TGCGCCAGCAGCTTGGTGGTCAGGGAGGGAATCACAGATACGCAGTATTTT
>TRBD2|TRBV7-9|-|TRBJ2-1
CASSSTGSGGAGEQFF
TGTGCCAGCAGCTCTACCGGTAGCGGGGGGGCTGGTGAGCAGTTCTTC
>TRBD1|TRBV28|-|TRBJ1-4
CASSDSGGSNEKLFF
TGTGCCAGCAGTGACTCAGGGGGCTCTAATGAAAAACTGTTTTTT
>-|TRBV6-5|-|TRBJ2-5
CASISTGTGTQYF
TGTGCCAGCATTAGCACAGGGACGGGGACCCAGTACTTC
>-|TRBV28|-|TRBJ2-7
CASSRSGIPLREQYF
TGTGCCAGCAGTAGATCAGGGATCCCCTTACGGGAGCAGTACTTC
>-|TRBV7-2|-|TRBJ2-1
CASSLGQTGEQFF
TGTGCCAGCAGCTTAGGACAAACGGGTGAGCAGTTCTTC
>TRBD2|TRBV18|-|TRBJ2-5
CASSPGTSGGPKETQYF
TGTGCCAGCTCACCAGGCACTAGCGGGGGGCCGAAGGAGACCCAGTACTTC
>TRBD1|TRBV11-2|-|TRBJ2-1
CASRGQGNSYNEQFF
TGTGCCAGCAGGGGACAGGGGAACTCCTACAATGAGCAGTTCTTC
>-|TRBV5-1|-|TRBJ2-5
CASSPWPRETQYF
TGCGCCAGCAGCCCGTGGCCTCGAGAGACCCAGTACTTC
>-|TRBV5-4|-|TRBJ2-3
CASSFVSSTDTQYF
TGTGCCAGCAGCTTTGTATCTAGCACAGATACGCAGTATTTT
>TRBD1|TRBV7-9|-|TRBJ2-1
CASSYLTGVSYNEQFF
TGTGCCAGCAGCTACCTAACAGGGGTTTCCTACAATGAGCAGTTCTTC
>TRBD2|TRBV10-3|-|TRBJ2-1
CAIRGSSGIAGGNPNEQFF
TGTGCCATCAGAGGGTCGTCAGGGATAGCGGGGGGGAATCCCAATGAGCAGTTCTTC
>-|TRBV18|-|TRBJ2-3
CASSPRQSDPTSTDTQYF
TGTGCCAGCTCACCGAGACAGTCGGACCCGACTAGCACAGATACGCAGTATTTT
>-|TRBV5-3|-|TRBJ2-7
CARSLRCSGGRSTYYEQYF
TGTGCCAGAAGCTTGAGGTGTTCAGGTGGCCGGTCCACCTACTACGAGCAGTACTTC
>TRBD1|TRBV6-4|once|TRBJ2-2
CASRPGQGRSGELFF
TGTGCCAGCAGACCGGGACAGGGGAGGTCCGGGGAGCTGTTTTTT
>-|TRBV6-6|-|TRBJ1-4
CASSYSGREKLFF
TGTGCCAGCAGTTACTCGGGTCGTGAAAAACTGTTTTTT